The TCR beta chain under discussion was sequenced for a study of T cell changes during pregnancy in multiple sclerosis. The data were produced by immunoSEQ multiplex PCR, yet TCRdb's version contains in-frame clones alone and is incomplete. The table shows just over 80,000 clones, with around 96% occurring only once. The material sequenced was peripheral blood, taken in the second trimester of pregnancy. The receptor was derived from a female donor with multiple sclerosis, enrolled in a pregnancy study.

CDR3: CASSRMRGDYEQYF. The CDR3 coding sequence is TGTGCCAGCTCGCGGATGCGGGGGGACTACGAGCAGTACTTC. The chain combines TRBV18 with TRBJ2-7; 8 positions agree with TRBD2. The V gene end was trimmed by 6 bases and the J gene end by 3 bases; junction bases not matched to a gene: 7. This CDR3 comprises 14 residues. CDR1 is KGHSH and CDR2 is LQKENI in the germline V gene.